These T cell receptor beta chains were read from a single sample in a study of cytotoxic CD8 clonotypes in ibrutinib-treated CLL. This table comes from immunoSEQ multiplex PCR, and its TCRdb copy is limited to in-frame clones, with some not included. The table has 85,000 or so clones, 79% seen once; the top ten hold around 4.8%. Sample: PBMCs, taken after 12 months of ibrutinib treatment. Receptors originate from a human donor with chronic lymphocytic leukemia. The CDR3 runs from the conserved cysteine through the conserved F or W. The D gene is left open where the match is weak. Only some rows state a clone size, as once, few, many or a class for expanded clones.

abundance: NA; j_gene: TRBJ2-7; d_gene: TRBD2; v_gene: TRBV27; CDR3nt: TGTGCCAGCAGTCCTACCCTCTGGCGGGAGGGTCGAGTGGAGCAGTACTTC; CDR3aa: CASSPTLWREGRVEQYF
abundance: few; j_gene: TRBJ1-2; d_gene: NA; v_gene: TRBV7-2; CDR3nt: TGTGCCAGCAGCTTAGGGGACGGCTACACCTTC; CDR3aa: CASSLGDGYTF
abundance: NA; j_gene: TRBJ2-7; d_gene: TRBD1; v_gene: TRBV5-1; CDR3nt: TGCGCCAGCAGGGGGCAGGGGGCCTCCTACGAGCAGTACTTC; CDR3aa: CASRGQGASYEQYF
abundance: NA; j_gene: TRBJ1-1; d_gene: NA; v_gene: TRBV11-2; CDR3nt: TGTGCCAGCAGCTTGAATACAGATAAGGCTGAAGCTTTCTTT; CDR3aa: CASSLNTDKAEAFF
abundance: NA; j_gene: TRBJ1-2; d_gene: TRBD1; v_gene: TRBV7-9; CDR3nt: TGTGCCAGCAGCTCTCCGGGACAGGGGGCTGGTGGCTACACCTTC; CDR3aa: CASSSPGQGAGGYTF
abundance: once; j_gene: TRBJ2-2; d_gene: NA; v_gene: TRBV5-1; CDR3nt: TGCGCCAGCAGCCCGACCGGGCCTCACACCGGGGAGCTGTTTTTT; CDR3aa: CASSPTGPHTGELFF
abundance: NA; j_gene: TRBJ2-7; d_gene: NA; v_gene: TRBV6-4; CDR3nt: TGTGCCAGCATCGGCAGGGGTGGGTACGAGCAGTACTTC; CDR3aa: CASIGRGGYEQYF
abundance: NA; j_gene: TRBJ2-7; d_gene: NA; v_gene: TRBV28; CDR3nt: TGTGCCAGCAGTTTGGGGGCCCCCCCCGAGCAGTACTTC; CDR3aa: CASSLGAPPEQYF
abundance: NA; j_gene: TRBJ2-3; d_gene: TRBD2; v_gene: TRBV7-6; CDR3nt: TGTGCCAGCAGTCATACCCGGGGGGGCGGGGCAGATACGCAGTATTTT; CDR3aa: CASSHTRGGGADTQYF
abundance: NA; j_gene: TRBJ2-5; d_gene: NA; v_gene: TRBV2; CDR3nt: TGTGCCACGAACGAAGCCCGGCAAGAGACCCAGTACTTC; CDR3aa: CATNEARQETQYF
abundance: NA; j_gene: TRBJ2-7; d_gene: TRBD2; v_gene: TRBV9; CDR3nt: TGTGCCAGCAGCCCCGGGGGGACCATGAGCTCCTACGAGCAGTACTTC; CDR3aa: CASSPGGTMSSYEQYF
abundance: NA; j_gene: TRBJ2-2; d_gene: NA; v_gene: TRBV28; CDR3nt: TGTGCCAGCAGTACCCGGAACACCGGGGAGCTGTTTTTT; CDR3aa: CASSTRNTGELFF
abundance: medium-sized; j_gene: TRBJ1-2; d_gene: TRBD1; v_gene: TRBV19; CDR3nt: TGTGCCAGTAGTCCCGGGACAGGGATGACCTATGGCTACACCTTC; CDR3aa: CASSPGTGMTYGYTF
abundance: NA; j_gene: TRBJ2-3; d_gene: NA; v_gene: TRBV29-1; CDR3nt: TGCAGCGCCGGAGATCCGGGTGCTAGCACAGATACGCAGTATTTT; CDR3aa: CSAGDPGASTDTQYF
abundance: NA; j_gene: TRBJ2-1; d_gene: NA; v_gene: TRBV19; CDR3nt: TGTGCCAGTAGTCCCCTTGCGGGGTTTGGCAATGAGCAGTTCTTC; CDR3aa: CASSPLAGFGNEQFF
abundance: once; j_gene: TRBJ2-1; d_gene: NA; v_gene: TRBV18; CDR3nt: TGTGCCAGCTCACAGGGCGGCGGGGATGAGCAGTTCTTC; CDR3aa: CASSQGGGDEQFF
abundance: once; j_gene: TRBJ1-4; d_gene: TRBD1; v_gene: TRBV19; CDR3nt: TGTGCCAGTAAGGGGGCTCGGGAAACAGGAGGAGAAAAACTGTTTTTT; CDR3aa: CASKGARETGGEKLFF
abundance: NA; j_gene: TRBJ2-7; d_gene: TRBD1; v_gene: TRBV5-5; CDR3nt: TGTGCCAGCAGCTTGGAGACCCGACAGGGGGCACTGCCCTACGAGCAGTACTTC; CDR3aa: CASSLETRQGALPYEQYF
abundance: NA; j_gene: TRBJ2-6; d_gene: NA; v_gene: TRBV10-3; CDR3nt: TGTGCCATCAAACCGGGACAAGGCTCTGGGGCCAACGTCCTGACTTTC; CDR3aa: CAIKPGQGSGANVLTF
abundance: NA; j_gene: TRBJ2-7; d_gene: TRBD1; v_gene: TRBV10-3; CDR3nt: TGTGCCATCAGTGAGCCCCGGGACAGCTACGAGCAGTACTTC; CDR3aa: CAISEPRDSYEQYF
abundance: NA; j_gene: TRBJ2-7; d_gene: NA; v_gene: TRBV18; CDR3nt: TGTGCCAGCTCACCAGGGGCAGGGCAGCCCTACGAGCAGTACTTC; CDR3aa: CASSPGAGQPYEQYF
abundance: NA; j_gene: TRBJ1-2; d_gene: NA; v_gene: TRBV28; CDR3nt: TGTGCCAGCAGCATGGGGGGCAGAATCTATGGCTACACCTTC; CDR3aa: CASSMGGRIYGYTF
abundance: few; j_gene: TRBJ2-2; d_gene: NA; v_gene: TRBV29-1; CDR3nt: TGCAGCGTGGACCCGGGAGACACCGGGGAGCTGTTTTTT; CDR3aa: CSVDPGDTGELFF
abundance: NA; j_gene: TRBJ1-2; d_gene: NA; v_gene: TRBV5-4; CDR3nt: TGTGCCAGCAGCTTGCTGGGGGATGGCTACACCTTC; CDR3aa: CASSLLGDGYTF
abundance: few; j_gene: TRBJ2-3; d_gene: NA; v_gene: TRBV7-9; CDR3nt: TGTGCCAGCAGCAAGACAACCCTCACAGATACGCAGTATTTT; CDR3aa: CASSKTTLTDTQYF
abundance: many; j_gene: TRBJ1-4; d_gene: NA; v_gene: TRBV7-9; CDR3nt: TGTGCCAGCAGCCCGGGACAAAGTAATGAAAAACTGTTTTTT; CDR3aa: CASSPGQSNEKLFF
abundance: NA; j_gene: TRBJ2-6; d_gene: TRBD1; v_gene: TRBV18; CDR3nt: TGTGCCAGCTCACGAAACAGGGGGGCGTCCTCTGGGGCCAACGTCCTGACTTTC; CDR3aa: CASSRNRGASSGANVLTF
abundance: NA; j_gene: TRBJ2-3; d_gene: TRBD1; v_gene: TRBV19; CDR3nt: TGTGCCAGTAGTACCGGACAGGGAACAGATACGCAGTATTTT; CDR3aa: CASSTGQGTDTQYF
abundance: NA; j_gene: TRBJ2-1; d_gene: NA; v_gene: TRBV9; CDR3nt: TGTGCCAGCAGCGTAGGAGGTAGCTCTGCCCACAATGAGCAGTTCTTC; CDR3aa: CASSVGGSSAHNEQFF
abundance: NA; j_gene: TRBJ2-7; d_gene: TRBD2; v_gene: TRBV28; CDR3nt: TGTGCCAGCAGTTCGTCCCGGGGGGGGGCCCACTACGAGCAGTACTTC; CDR3aa: CASSSSRGGAHYEQYF
abundance: NA; j_gene: TRBJ1-2; d_gene: TRBD1; v_gene: TRBV14; CDR3nt: TGTGCCAGCAGCCGCCTGGGACAGGGGGCATATGGCTACACCTTC; CDR3aa: CASSRLGQGAYGYTF
abundance: NA; j_gene: TRBJ1-1; d_gene: NA; v_gene: TRBV6-5; CDR3nt: TGTGCCAGCAGTGCCCCTGGTGCAGGGGAAACTGAAGCTTTCTTT; CDR3aa: CASSAPGAGETEAFF
abundance: NA; j_gene: TRBJ1-2; d_gene: NA; v_gene: TRBV21-1; CDR3nt: TGTGCCAGCAGCAAACCGATGTGGGCCCCGTATGGCTACACCTTC; CDR3aa: CASSKPMWAPYGYTF
abundance: NA; j_gene: TRBJ1-1; d_gene: NA; v_gene: TRBV9; CDR3nt: TGTGCCAGCAGCGTAGCTCCGGGGAACACTGAAGCTTTCTTT; CDR3aa: CASSVAPGNTEAFF
abundance: few; j_gene: TRBJ2-2; d_gene: NA; v_gene: TRBV10-1; CDR3nt: TGCGCCAGCAGTGTGGGGGGCTTCGGAACCGGGGAGCTGTTTTTT; CDR3aa: CASSVGGFGTGELFF
abundance: few; j_gene: TRBJ2-3; d_gene: NA; v_gene: TRBV4-1; CDR3nt: TGCGCCAGCAGCCAAGGGGCAGATACGCAGTATTTT; CDR3aa: CASSQGADTQYF
abundance: NA; j_gene: TRBJ1-1; d_gene: TRBD1; v_gene: TRBV10-3; CDR3nt: TGTGCCATCAGCTCCTACCGGGACAGGGGCACTGAAGCTTTCTTT; CDR3aa: CAISSYRDRGTEAFF
abundance: once; j_gene: TRBJ2-7; d_gene: TRBD1; v_gene: TRBV18; CDR3nt: TGTGCCAGCTCACCAGGGCAGGGGGCGCCCGAGCAGTACTTC; CDR3aa: CASSPGQGAPEQYF
abundance: NA; j_gene: TRBJ2-5; d_gene: NA; v_gene: TRBV7-2; CDR3nt: TGTGCCAGCAGCCCAACCTCGACCCCGACGCAAGAGACCCAGTACTTC; CDR3aa: CASSPTSTPTQETQYF
abundance: NA; j_gene: TRBJ2-1; d_gene: TRBD1; v_gene: TRBV11-2; CDR3nt: TGTGCCAGCAGCTTAGTACAGGGGGCACTTTTACGTGAGCAGTTCTTC; CDR3aa: CASSLVQGALLREQFF
abundance: NA; j_gene: TRBJ2-1; d_gene: TRBD2; v_gene: TRBV9; CDR3nt: TGTGCCAGCACCGATAGCGGGGGAAGCGAGGTCTATGAGCAGTTCTTC; CDR3aa: CASTDSGGSEVYEQFF
abundance: NA; j_gene: TRBJ2-2; d_gene: NA; v_gene: TRBV9; CDR3nt: TGTGCCAGCAGCGTAGGGGGACTGATGAACACCGGGGAGCTGTTTTTT; CDR3aa: CASSVGGLMNTGELFF
abundance: NA; j_gene: TRBJ2-5; d_gene: TRBD2; v_gene: TRBV19; CDR3nt: TGTGCCAGTAGTATCGGTGGGACGCGGGGGGAGACCCAGTACTTC; CDR3aa: CASSIGGTRGETQYF
abundance: NA; j_gene: TRBJ1-1; d_gene: NA; v_gene: TRBV30; CDR3nt: TGTGCCTGGACCCCTCATTGGACACCTGAAGCTTTCTTT; CDR3aa: CAWTPHWTPEAFF
abundance: many; j_gene: TRBJ2-7; d_gene: NA; v_gene: TRBV7-2; CDR3nt: TGTGCCAGCAGCTTATGGGGCGTCTACGAGCAGTACTTC; CDR3aa: CASSLWGVYEQYF
abundance: once; j_gene: TRBJ2-3; d_gene: NA; v_gene: TRBV2; CDR3nt: TGTGCCAGCACGTACACAGATACGCAGTATTTT; CDR3aa: CASTYTDTQYF
abundance: NA; j_gene: TRBJ2-4; d_gene: NA; v_gene: TRBV5-6; CDR3nt: TGTGCCAGCAGCTTTGGTCAGGCGGACATTCAGTACTTC; CDR3aa: CASSFGQADIQYF
abundance: NA; j_gene: TRBJ1-1; d_gene: TRBD1; v_gene: TRBV4-2; CDR3nt: TGTGCCAGCAGCCAAGGGGTCGGACAGGGCCTTGAAGCTTTCTTT; CDR3aa: CASSQGVGQGLEAFF